This T cell receptor beta chain was found in a study of T cells in Graves' hyperthyroidism and ophthalmopathy. This clonotype has just a few counts. Its specificity is not known. It was considered stable Graves' hyperthyroidism when ophthalmopathy did not progress within 18 months. Every diagnosis used clinical symptoms, serum thyroxine and TRAb, thyroid ultrasound and orbital computed tomography. Study results and limitations: Among thyroid clonotypes expanded above 0.001, most also appeared in blood.

The CDR3 loop spans 15 amino acids. V lost 7 bases, J lost 3 bases, and 19 bases lay in between. The germline V gene has CDR1 MNHNS and CDR2 SASEGT. RNA transcripts were the template for amplifying TCR beta CDR3 regions. Initially, a first-round RT-PCR of the TCR CDR3 employed the HTBI primer set. Each CDR3 protein is one row after TCRdb ran MiXCR on the multiplex PCR reads. The sample yields some 740,000 distinct CDR3 sequences, about 15% seen once. The sequencing input was blood. The rearrangement joins TRBV6-1 to TRBJ2-7; D is perhaps TRBD1 (7 bases). The sequence came from a woman younger than 35 with Graves' hyperthyroidism. CDR3 DNA sequence: TGTGCCAGCACTCCAGGGGGGCGAGTGATCTACGAGCAGTACTTC. It specifies CASTPGGRVIYEQYF.